This T cell receptor (beta chain) comes out of a study of breast tumors, draining lymph nodes, adjacent tissues. General study points: Tumor repertoires ranked between lymph nodes and nontumor tissue in diversity, with V and J gene preferences. Most tumor T cells seemingly derive from lymph node, then expand in tumor.

TCRdb independently ran MiXCR on the multiplex PCR reads; one entry per CDR3 protein. Counted here are over 250,000 distinct CDR3 sequences, 30% occurring once; the ten biggest clones make up more than 1%. Samples came from axillary lymph nodes draining the breast cancer. The V and J ends lost 2 bases and 4 bases, in that order; junction bases with no gene match: 0. The CDR3 extends over 13 amino acids. Germline V lookup: CDR1 LNHDA, CDR2 SQIVND (reference sequence). This clonotype has at least ten counts. Its antigen is unknown. This TCR was recovered from a female donor with breast cancer. Some clones in this sample may be carry-over from other donors' samples. The material sequenced was axillary lymph node tissue. The chain is built from TRBV19 and TRBJ2-7; 9 bases fit TRBD2. The CDR3 DNA is TGTGCCAGTAGTATACTAGCGGGATACGAGCAGTACTTC. This gives the protein CASSILAGYEQYF. The full variable domain, its missing parts supplied by reference TRBV19 and TRBJ2-7, is DGGITQSPKYLFRKEGQNVTLSCEQNLNHDAMYWYRQDPGQGLRLIYYSQIVNDFQKGDIAEGYSVSREKKESFPLTVTSAQKNPTAFYLCASSILAGYEQYFGPGTRLTVT.